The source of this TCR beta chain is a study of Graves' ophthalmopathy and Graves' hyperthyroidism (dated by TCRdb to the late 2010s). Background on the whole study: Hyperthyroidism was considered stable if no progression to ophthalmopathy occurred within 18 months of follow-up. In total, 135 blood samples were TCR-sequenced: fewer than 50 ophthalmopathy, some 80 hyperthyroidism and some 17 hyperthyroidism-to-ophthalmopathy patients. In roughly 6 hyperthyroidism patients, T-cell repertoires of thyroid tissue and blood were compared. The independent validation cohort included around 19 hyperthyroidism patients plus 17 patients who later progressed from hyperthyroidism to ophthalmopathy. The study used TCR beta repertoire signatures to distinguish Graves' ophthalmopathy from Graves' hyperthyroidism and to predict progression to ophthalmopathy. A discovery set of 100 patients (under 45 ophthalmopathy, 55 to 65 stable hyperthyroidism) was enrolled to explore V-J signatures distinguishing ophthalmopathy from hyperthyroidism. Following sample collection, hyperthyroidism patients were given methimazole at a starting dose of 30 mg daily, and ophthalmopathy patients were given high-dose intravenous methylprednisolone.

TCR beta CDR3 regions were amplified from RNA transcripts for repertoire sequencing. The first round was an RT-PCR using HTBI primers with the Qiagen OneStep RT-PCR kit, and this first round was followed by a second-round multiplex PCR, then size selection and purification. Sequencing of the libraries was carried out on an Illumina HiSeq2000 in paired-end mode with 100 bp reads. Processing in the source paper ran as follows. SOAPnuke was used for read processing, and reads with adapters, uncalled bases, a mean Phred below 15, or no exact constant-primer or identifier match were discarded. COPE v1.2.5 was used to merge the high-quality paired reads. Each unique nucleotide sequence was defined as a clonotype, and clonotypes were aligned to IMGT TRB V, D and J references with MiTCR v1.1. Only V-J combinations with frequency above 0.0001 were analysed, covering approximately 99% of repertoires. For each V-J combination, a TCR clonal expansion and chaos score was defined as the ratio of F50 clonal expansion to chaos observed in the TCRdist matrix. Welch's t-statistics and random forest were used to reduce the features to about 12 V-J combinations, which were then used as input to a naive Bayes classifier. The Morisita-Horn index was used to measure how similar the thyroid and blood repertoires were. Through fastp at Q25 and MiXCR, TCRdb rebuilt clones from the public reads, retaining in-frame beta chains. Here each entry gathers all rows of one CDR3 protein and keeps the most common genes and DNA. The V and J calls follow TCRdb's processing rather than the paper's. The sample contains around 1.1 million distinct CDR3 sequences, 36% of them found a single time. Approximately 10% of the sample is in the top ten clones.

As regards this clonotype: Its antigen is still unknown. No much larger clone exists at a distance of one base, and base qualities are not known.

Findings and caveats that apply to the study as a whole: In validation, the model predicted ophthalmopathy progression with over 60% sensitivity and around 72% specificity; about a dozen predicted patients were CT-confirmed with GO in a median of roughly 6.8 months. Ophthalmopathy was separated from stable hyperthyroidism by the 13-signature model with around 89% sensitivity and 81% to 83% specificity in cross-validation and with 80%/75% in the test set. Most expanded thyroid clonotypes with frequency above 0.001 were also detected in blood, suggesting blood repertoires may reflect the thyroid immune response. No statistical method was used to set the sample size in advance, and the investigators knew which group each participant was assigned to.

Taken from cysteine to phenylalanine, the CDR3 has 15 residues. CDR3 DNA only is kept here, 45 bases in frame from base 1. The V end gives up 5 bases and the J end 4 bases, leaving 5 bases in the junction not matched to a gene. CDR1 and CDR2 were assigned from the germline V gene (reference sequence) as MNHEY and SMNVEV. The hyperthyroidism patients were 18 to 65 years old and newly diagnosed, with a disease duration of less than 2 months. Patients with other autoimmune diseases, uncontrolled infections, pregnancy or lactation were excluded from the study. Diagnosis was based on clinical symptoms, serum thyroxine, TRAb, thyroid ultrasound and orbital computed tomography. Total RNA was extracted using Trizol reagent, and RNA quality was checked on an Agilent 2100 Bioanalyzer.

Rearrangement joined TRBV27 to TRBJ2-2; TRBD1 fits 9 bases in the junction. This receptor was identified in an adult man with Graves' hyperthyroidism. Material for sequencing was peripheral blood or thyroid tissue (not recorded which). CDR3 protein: CASSLTGGFTGELFF. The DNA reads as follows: TGTGCCAGCAGTCTTACAGGGGGCTTCACCGGGGAGCTGTTTTTT.